The next 16 T cell receptor beta chains were all read from a single sample in a study of T-cell reconstitution after alpha-beta-depleted transplantation in children. Molecular barcoding with unique molecular identifiers was used for the TCRbeta library. TCRdb reprocessed the PCR reads via MiXCR and lists one record per CDR3 protein. The top ten hold roughly 15% of the sample, which has about 580,000 distinct CDR3 sequences, 23% seen once. The input for sequencing was PBMCs, mostly from graft donor cells, taken 360 days after TCRalphabeta/CD19-depleted stem cell transplant. These receptors all come from a boy less than two years old who had a stem cell transplant for acute myeloid leukemia, so the T cells may come from the graft donor.

The chain joins TRBV27 to TRBJ2-5; 11 bases are a match to TRBD2. Looked up from germline, CDR1 is MNHEY and CDR2 is SMNVEV (reference sequence). The CDR3 covers 16 residues. The V and J ends lost 5 bases and 5 bases, in that order; junction bases with no gene match: 10. CDR3 sequence: CASSTRLAGLLETQYF. As DNA, the CDR3 is TGTGCCAGCAGTACACGACTAGCGGGGCTGTTGGAGACCCAGTACTTC.

This clonotype was counted between two and nine times. The rearrangement uses TRBV6-2 or TRBV6-3 and TRBJ2-3; the match to TRBD2 covers 11 bases. The CDR3 loop spans 16 amino acids. V was pared by 5 bases and J by 6 bases, with 10 bases of the junction left unmatched. CDR1 is MNHEY, CDR2 SVGEGT, per germline. The DNA for the CDR3 is TGTGCCAGCAGTGACAGGACTAGCGGGCTGAGGGATACGCAGTATTTT. Protein: CASSDRTSGLRDTQYF.

This chain connects TRBV20-1 to TRBJ1-3; D is undetermined. The length of the CDR3 is 13 residues. The V end was cut by 4 bases, the J end by 0 bases, with 7 bases between. Germline V CDR1 and CDR2: DFQATT, SNEGSKA (reference sequence). The CDR3, as DNA: TGCAGTGCTATGGGCTACTCTGGAAACACCATATATTTT. This sequence encodes CSAMGYSGNTIYF.

This clonotype has only a few counts. The V call is TRBV5-6, the J call TRBJ2-5; D unresolved. CDR3 length: 14 amino acids. V was clipped by 7 bases and J by 2 bases, with 15 bases between them. Germline V gives CDR1 SGHDT, CDR2 YYEEEE. The chain's CDR3 is CASSLSMGQETQYF. CDR3 nucleotide sequence: TGTGCCAGCTCCCTAAGTATGGGGCAAGAGACCCAGTACTTC.

This clonotype was recorded at least ten times. The chain uses TRBV12-3 or TRBV12-4 and TRBJ1-6; no clear D. Deletions cut 9 bases from V and 10 bases from J, with 10 bases between. The CDR3 has 11 amino acids. The CDR3 nucleotides read TGTGCCAGTGGGGTCGGCTCACCCCTCCACTTT. Its translation is CASGVGSPLHF.

V and J are TRBV7-8 and TRBJ2-1; D not certain. Trimming stripped 5 bases from V and 2 bases from J, with 13 bases between. Germline CDR1 and CDR2: SGHVS and FQNEAQ. This CDR3 contains 15 residues. The DNA of the CDR3 is TGTGCCAGCAGCATGCGCCTCGTTCCCTACAATGAGCAGTTCTTC. This sequence encodes CASSMRLVPYNEQFF.

With respect to this clonotype: Compared with germline, one end of the junction differs, possibly owing to a read error. This chain connects TRBV20-1 to TRBJ1-1, with unresolved D. CDR3 length: 14 amino acids. Germline CDR1 DFQATT, CDR2 SNEGSKA (reference sequence). The CDR3 spells CGKLRKSLNTEAFF. CDR3 sequence (DNA): TGTGGTAAATTAAGAAAATCCTTGAACACTGAAGCTTTCTTT.

This clonotype was found many times. The J gene is TRBJ1-2, the V gene TRBV12-3 or TRBV12-4; TRBD1 is a possible D gene (6 bases). Trimming took off 4 bases at V and 0 bases at J, with 9 bases between the two ends. The CDR3 totals 14 residues. CDR3 sequence reads: CASSSQGANYGYTF. The CDR3 nucleotides read TGTGCCAGCAGTTCACAGGGAGCTAACTATGGCTACACCTTC.

J is TRBJ2-7 and V is TRBV7-2; 9 positions agree with TRBD1. The CDR3 is 13 amino acids. Germline CDR1 is SGHTA and CDR2 is FQGNSA. V lost 8 bases and J lost 2; bases outside the gene matches: 4. The CDR3 nucleotides read TGTGCCAGCCCCAGACAGGGGGCCTACGAGCAGTACTTC. This translates into CASPRQGAYEQYF.

This clonotype was seen a handful of times. The rearrangement links TRBV29-1 to TRBJ1-2; the D gene is possibly TRBD1 (5 bases). V shed 6 bases and J shed 8 bases, with 10 bases lying between them. Germline V gene data show CDR1 as SQVTM and CDR2 as ANQGSEA. CDR3 length: 10 amino acids. As DNA, the CDR3 is TGCAGCGTGGGGGGGTTGGGCTACACCTTC. Its protein is CSVGGLGYTF.

This clonotype was counted at least ten times. This chain uses TRBV4-1 with TRBJ1-5; D is uncertain. The CDR3 contains 15 residues. V lost 1 base and J 0 bases, leaving 7 bases between the germline ends. The germline gives CDR1 MGHRA, CDR2 YSYEKL. The CDR3 reads CASSQVSGSNQPQHF. CDR3 coding DNA: TGCGCCAGCAGCCAAGTGAGCGGTAGCAATCAGCCCCAGCATTTT.

This clonotype was counted between two and nine times. The chain employs TRBV29-1 and TRBJ1-1; a weak D match, TRBD1 (6 bases). Germline V lookup: CDR1 SQVTM, CDR2 ANQGSEA. The CDR3 consists of 15 residues. V gave up 1 base and J gave up 1 base, with 13 bases separating them. The CDR3 DNA reads as TGCAGCGTTGAAGTGAGGGGGGCAAGGAACACTGAAGCTTTCTTT. Its translation: CSVEVRGARNTEAFF.

The sample holds a few counts of this clonotype. V usage is TRBV20-1 and J usage is TRBJ1-5; no reliable D call. CDR1 DFQATT and CDR2 SNEGSKA come from the germline V gene (reference sequence). Trimming shortened V by 5 bases and J by 4 bases, and 9 bases separated the two germline ends. The CDR3 has 12 residues. DNA of the CDR3: TGCAGTGCTGCTCGTAGGAATCAGCCCCAGCATTTT. Translation: CSAARRNQPQHF.

This chain joins TRBV9 and TRBJ2-3; 10 positions match TRBD2. After removal of 4 bases from V and 5 bases from J, the junction contained 10 bases not matched to a gene. Germline CDR1 reads SGDLS; CDR2 reads YYNGEE. The CDR3 is 16 amino acids. The CDR3 nucleotides read TGTGCCAGCAGCCGCGCCGGGACTAGCGTTAGAGATACGCAGTATTTT. This codes for CASSRAGTSVRDTQYF.

This clonotype was picked up many times. The chain links TRBV24-1 to TRBJ2-5; 10 bases fit TRBD1. The CDR3 covers 16 residues. Germline CDR1 KGHDR, CDR2 SFDVKD. V was pared by 5 bases and J by 1 base, with 6 bases of the junction left unmatched. CDR3 sequence: CATSVPGTGAQETQYF. The CDR3 nucleotides are TGTGCCACCAGTGTCCCCGGGACAGGGGCCCAAGAGACCCAGTACTTC.

This clonotype has ten or more counts. The chain uses TRBV20-1 and TRBJ2-3, with D perhaps TRBD1 (5 bases). Germline CDR1 reads DFQATT; CDR2 reads SNEGSKA (reference sequence). V gave up 4 bases and J gave up 4 bases, with 15 bases separating them. The CDR3 loop spans 14 amino acids. CDR3 region: CSAKAGSISDTQYF. The DNA for the CDR3 is TGCAGTGCTAAAGCAGGGTCAATATCAGATACGCAGTATTTT.